This TCR beta chain was observed in a study of T cell repertoires in cytomegalovirus infection. TCRdb reprocessed the reads with MiXCR, giving one entry per CDR3 protein. The sample records fewer than 900,000 distinct CDR3 sequences, 25% to 35% being singletons. V lost 0 bases, J lost 8 bases, and 8 bases lay in between. Germline-derived CDR1 and CDR2 are LNHDA and SQIVND (reference sequence). The CDR3 length is 13 residues. For this clonotype: Antigen specificity is unknown.

This chain uses TRBV19 with TRBJ2-1; weak D call: TRBD2 (5 bases). Here the sequenced sample was cultured CD8+ T cells from PBMCs, taken from culture after CMV antigen stimulation. This TCR came from a human donor in good health (CMV status not recorded). Some clones in this sample may be carry-over from other donors' samples. CDR3 nucleotides: TGTGCCAGTAGTATAGATCAGAGGGATGAGCAGTTCTTC. Translated, it gives CASSIDQRDEQFF.